This T cell receptor beta chain appears in the sequencing data of a study of blood T cell repertoires in COVID-19. Across the study: From T cells, B-cell-depleted T cells, or PBMCs came the material, which was cDNA or gDNA.

The CDR3 covers 15 residues. Deletions cut 2 bases from V and 7 bases from J, with 16 bases between. Germline V lookup: CDR1 SGHTS, CDR2 YDEGEE. This clone occurred once. Authors' data handling: The authors estimated nucleated cell counts from reference gene primer amplification. The protocol was immunoSEQ multiplex PCR, while the TCRdb copy is restricted to in-frame clones and leaves out a portion. D and trimming come from the DNA, and the V and J calls and clone size come from that table. The sample comprises 150,000 to 200,000 clones, roughly four fifths of which are singletons, and over 5% rests with the top ten.

The sequence came from a woman younger than 45 with acute or convalescent COVID-19. The rearrangement uses TRBV5-8 and TRBJ1-5, with TRBD1 as a possible D gene (5 bases). The source material was peripheral blood. This CDR3 reads CASSFPGVGHQPQHF. CDR3 coding DNA: TGTGCCAGCAGCTTCCCGGGGGTTGGGCACCAGCCCCAGCATTTT.